These 22 T cell receptor beta chains came from one sample sequenced in a study of post-analysis software for immune sequencing data. Their recognized antigens are unknown. The TCR beta cDNA libraries contained unique molecular identifiers. TCRdb re-called the PCR reads through MiXCR, storing one row per CDR3 protein. The sample includes 350,000 to 500,000 distinct CDR3 sequences, 39% of them seen just once. Study-wide results and limits: With TRBV5-6, TRBV5-1 and TRBV20-1 included, about five TRBV segments were more frequent in patients than in controls.

Sequenced input: blood. The receptors were sampled from a girl aged 2-15 years with multiple sclerosis.

Turning to this clonotype: One junction end does not reproduce the germline sequence, and a read error may be involved. V usage is TRBV20-1 and J usage is TRBJ2-7; TRBD1 matches at 11 bases. From germline, CDR1 is DFQATT and CDR2 SNEGSKA (reference sequence). The CDR3 consists of 15 residues. As DNA, the CDR3 is TGCAGTGCTAGCTCACCGGGACAGGGGGTATACGGGCAGTACTTC. Protein: CSASSPGQGVYGQYF.

The rearrangement links TRBV29-1 to TRBJ2-1; TRBD1 aligns across 7 bases. The germline V gene encodes CDR1 SQVTM and CDR2 ANQGSEA. With V trimmed by 1 base and J by 2 bases, 2 bases remained unmatched. The CDR3 covers 14 residues. The CDR3 sequence: CSVEGQGAYNEQFF. As DNA, the CDR3 is TGCAGCGTTGAAGGACAGGGTGCCTACAATGAGCAGTTCTTC.

The chain employs TRBV12-3 or TRBV12-4 and TRBJ1-1; 7 bases fit TRBD1. This CDR3 region has 13 residues. The J segment lost 1 base and the V segment lost 10 bases, leaving 6 bases of the junction unmatched. The CDR3 DNA is TGTGCCACCCGGACAGGTCGGAACACTGAAGCTTTCTTT. This codes for CATRTGRNTEAFF.

This chain joins TRBV4-3 and TRBJ2-4, with 7 bases identical to TRBD2. Germline V lookup: CDR1 LGHNA, CDR2 YSLEER. The CDR3 has 18 amino acids. J was trimmed by 6 bases and V by 0 bases; bases with no gene match: 14. The chain's CDR3 is CASSQDQFGGRSGNIQYF. CDR3 coding DNA: TGCGCCAGCAGCCAAGATCAGTTCGGGGGGAGGAGTGGAAACATTCAGTACTTC.

The rearrangement uses TRBV15 and TRBJ1-5; TRBD1 matches at 7 bases. Trimming at V came to 1 base and at J to 5 bases, leaving 5 bases not matched to a gene. The CDR3 contains 15 residues. The germline CDR1 and CDR2 sequences are LNHNV and YYDKDF (reference sequence). This CDR3 is CATSRVRQGHQPQHF. Here the CDR3 DNA reads TGTGCCACCAGCAGAGTTCGACAGGGTCATCAGCCCCAGCATTTT.

This chain joins TRBV25-1 and TRBJ1-4; D gene unclear. The V end was cut by 7 bases, the J end by 11 bases, with 14 bases between. The germline V gene encodes CDR1 MGHDK and CDR2 SYGVNS. The CDR3 is 12 amino acids. CDR3 sequence reads: CASKAFSSKLFF. The CDR3 region has the DNA TGTGCCAGCAAGGCCTTTTCATCCAAACTGTTTTTT.

This clonotype was seen only a few times. This sequence joins TRBV3-1 and TRBJ2-3, with 14 bases identical to TRBD2. J gave up 3 bases and V 5 bases, and 7 bases lay outside the gene matches. This CDR3 spans 17 amino acids. Per the germline V gene, CDR1 is LGHDT and CDR2 is YNNKEL (reference sequence). This chain's CDR3 is CASSSPGLAGVTDTQYF. The CDR3 region has the DNA TGTGCCAGCAGCTCGCCGGGACTAGCGGGGGTTACAGATACGCAGTATTTT.

This clonotype has at least ten counts. V is TRBV4-1 and J is TRBJ2-3; D uncertain. This CDR3 comprises 14 residues. Germline CDR1 MGHRA, CDR2 YSYEKL. V shed 3 bases and J shed 2 bases, with 9 bases lying between them. The CDR3 DNA sequence: TGCGCCAGCAGCCAGGAACCTAACACAGATACGCAGTATTTT. It is translated as CASSQEPNTDTQYF.

Only a few counts were recorded for this clonotype. The chain uses TRBV29-1 and TRBJ2-3, with TRBD2 matching over 9 bases. The germline CDR1 and CDR2 sequences are SQVTM and ANQGSEA. The CDR3 covers 13 residues. V lost 4 bases, J lost 8 bases, and 7 bases stayed unmatched. The CDR3 sequence: CSVGGLAKVTQYF. As DNA, the CDR3 is TGCAGCGTTGGGGGACTAGCTAAGGTTACGCAGTATTTT.

The rearrangement links TRBV5-8 to TRBJ2-3; 7 bases line up with TRBD2. V gave up 1 base and J gave up 5 bases; unmatched junction bases: 7. In germline, CDR1 is SGHTS, CDR2 YDEGEE. The CDR3 is 15 amino acids. CDR3 DNA: TGTGCCAGCAGCTTGTGGCTAGCGGTAGGAGATACGCAGTATTTT. It specifies CASSLWLAVGDTQYF.

The V gene is TRBV28, the J gene TRBJ1-5; D not resolved. CDR3 length equals 16 residues. The germline gives CDR1 MDHEN, CDR2 SYDVKM. The V and J ends lost 3 bases and 1 base respectively, with 13 bases between them. CDR3 residues: CASSFYVAVSNQPQHF. DNA for the CDR3: TGTGCCAGCAGTTTTTATGTGGCCGTAAGCAATCAGCCCCAGCATTTT.

J is TRBJ1-2 and V is TRBV12-3 or TRBV12-4; unclear D gene. The CDR3 contains 12 residues. V lost 7 bases and J lost 5, with 11 bases in between. CDR3 sequence reads: CASNRRGYGYTF. The CDR3 DNA sequence: TGTGCCAGCAATCGGAGAGGGTATGGCTACACCTTC.

J is TRBJ2-1 and V is TRBV20-1, with D possibly matching TRBD2 (6 bases). Trimming removed 0 bases from V and 2 bases from J, with 14 bases in between. Germline V gene lookup returns CDR1 DFQATT and CDR2 SNEGSKA (reference sequence). The CDR3 sequence is 16 residues long. The CDR3 loop is CSARDGGGTTYNEQFF. The DNA of the CDR3 is TGCAGTGCTAGAGATGGAGGAGGGACGACCTACAATGAGCAGTTCTTC.

This clonotype was observed once. The chain uses TRBV7-8 and TRBJ2-5, with D hard to call. Looked up from germline, CDR1 is SGHVS and CDR2 is FQNEAQ. The V gene lost 2 bases and the J gene lost 3 bases, with 13 bases spanning the gap. The CDR3 loop spans 15 amino acids. The CDR3 sequence: CASSLKIQREETQYF. CDR3 nucleotide sequence: TGTGCCAGCAGCTTAAAAATTCAGAGAGAAGAGACCCAGTACTTC. Full variable domain (missing parts from reference TRBV7-8 and TRBJ2-5): GAGVSQSPRYKVAKRGQDVALRCDPISGHVSLFWYQQALGQGPEFLTYFQNEAQLDKSGLPSDRFFAERPEGSVSTLKIQRTQQEDSAVYLCASSLKIQREETQYFGPGTRLLVL.

The V call is TRBV20-1, the J call TRBJ2-7, with D unclear. The CDR3 runs to 16 residues. V was clipped by 0 bases and J by 0 bases, with 15 bases between them. Germline V lookup: CDR1 DFQATT, CDR2 SNEGSKA (reference sequence). The CDR3 loop reads CSARDGVIISSYEQYF. In DNA form, the CDR3 reads TGCAGTGCTAGAGATGGGGTGATCATTAGCTCCTACGAGCAGTACTTC.

This clonotype was seen only a few times. The rearrangement uses TRBV7-9 and TRBJ2-3; 10 bases fit TRBD2. The CDR3 is made up of 16 amino acids. Trimming removed 3 bases from V and 10 bases from J; junction bases left unmatched: 13. The germline gives CDR1 SEHNR, CDR2 FQNEAQ (reference sequence). This chain's CDR3 is CASSFQIAGGLESQYF. The CDR3 DNA sequence: TGTGCCAGCAGCTTCCAAATAGCGGGGGGACTAGAGTCGCAGTATTTT.

This clonotype has a handful of counts. The gene calls are TRBV7-2 and TRBJ2-1; 13 bases agree with TRBD2. The CDR3 contains 17 residues. Germline CDR1 reads SGHTA; CDR2 reads FQGNSA. V lost 5 bases, J lost 5 bases, and 9 bases stayed unmatched. CDR3 DNA sequence: TGTGCCAGCAGCCTCAGGACTAGCGGGAGAATGGACAATGAGCAGTTCTTC. It translates to CASSLRTSGRMDNEQFF.

This clonotype was observed a few times. J is TRBJ2-5 and V is TRBV6-5; 9 positions match TRBD1. With 1 base clipped from V and 5 bases from J, the junction kept 5 bases outside the gene matches. In germline, CDR1 is MNHEY, CDR2 SVGAGI. The CDR3 totals 15 residues. The CDR3 DNA follows: TGTGCCAGCAGTTACTTCCAAGGGACAGGGGAGACCCAGTACTTC. The encoded protein is CASSYFQGTGETQYF.

The V call is TRBV6-1, the J call TRBJ1-6, with 10 bases fitting TRBD1. Germline V gene sequence: CDR1 MNHNS, CDR2 SASEGT. This CDR3 has 14 amino acids. With V trimmed by 11 bases and J by 5 bases, 6 bases remained unmatched. CDR3 in amino acids: CASRDRGHNSPLHF. In DNA, the CDR3 is TGTGCCTCCCGGGACAGGGGACATAATTCACCCCTCCACTTT.

The gene calls are TRBV12-3 or TRBV12-4 and TRBJ2-1; no clear D gene. The CDR3 is made up of 15 amino acids. V was trimmed by 3 bases and J by 0 bases, leaving 9 bases between them. CDR3 in DNA: TGTGCCAGCAGTTTCCAACGGAGCTCCTACAATGAGCAGTTCTTC. Translating gives CASSFQRSSYNEQFF.

V usage is TRBV9 and J usage is TRBJ2-7, with D hard to call. Per the germline V gene, CDR1 is SGDLS and CDR2 is YYNGEE. Trimming removed 0 bases from V and 10 bases from J, with 8 bases in between. The CDR3 runs 11 residues. The CDR3 DNA reads TGTGCCAGCAGCGTAGACGAAGTTCAGTACTTC. Its protein product is CASSVDEVQYF. The variable domain in full, with the rest retrieved from reference TRBV9 and TRBJ2-7, is DSGVTQTPKHLITATGQRVTLRCSPRSGDLSVYWYQQSLDQGLQFLIQYYNGEERAKGNILERFSAQQFPDLHSELNLSSLELGDSALYFCASSVDEVQYFGPGTRLTVT.

The chain carries TRBV5-1 and TRBJ2-1; a possible D gene is TRBD1 (5 bases). The ends were cut back, 5 bases at V and 4 bases at J, with 10 bases in the middle. The CDR3 extends over 13 amino acids. Germline V gene lookup returns CDR1 SGHRS and CDR2 YFSETQ. The CDR3 sequence: CASRADRYNEQFF. The DNA for the CDR3 is TGCGCCAGCAGGGCCGACAGATACAATGAGCAGTTCTTC.